The 19 T cell receptor beta chains presented below share a single source sample, sequenced in a study of CD8+CD57+ T cells in acquired aplastic anemia. Genomic DNA acted as the template from which TCR beta VDJ combination and CDR3 sequence profiling were carried out. TCRdb redid the calling of the reads with MiXCR, one entry per CDR3 protein. The table lists around 180,000 distinct CDR3 sequences, about 60% of them singletons, with about 48% in the top ten. The material sequenced was sorted CD4+, CD8+, or CD8+CD57+ T cells (not recorded which) from PBMCs. These receptors were collected from a human donor in good health.

For this clonotype: In this CDR3 the conserved last residue, phenylalanine or tryptophan, is missing, so a read error is likely. The chain couples TRBV7-9 to TRBJ2-7, with a possible D match to TRBD2 (5 bases). V was cut by 0 bases and J by 2 bases, with 8 bases left in between. The CDR3 runs to 14 residues. CDR1 is SEHNR, CDR2 FQNEAQ, per germline (reference sequence). The CDR3 here is CASSLAGEAYEQYL. The CDR3 coding sequence is TGTGCCAGCAGCTTAGCGGGAGAGGCCTACGAGCAGTACCTC.

In this sample, this clonotype turned up a few times. The genes are TRBV20-1 and TRBJ2-1, with D possibly matching TRBD1 (6 bases). The CDR3 extends over 14 amino acids. Trimming shortened V by 7 bases and J by 3 bases, and 16 bases separated the two germline ends. Germline V gives CDR1 DFQATT, CDR2 SNEGSKA (reference sequence). CDR3 nucleotides: TGCAGTGTAACTAAACAGGGATACTACAATGAGCAGTTCTTC. It codes for CSVTKQGYYNEQFF.

The chain uses TRBV2 and TRBJ2-5, with no clear D. The V gene's germline CDR1 is SNHLY and CDR2 FYNNEI. The V end was cut by 4 bases, the J end by 5 bases, with 8 bases between. This CDR3 comprises 12 residues. This CDR3 reads CASSAHGETQYF. In nucleotides, the CDR3 is TGTGCCAGCAGTGCCCACGGGGAGACCCAGTACTTC.

This chain joins TRBV4-3 and TRBJ2-2; 7 bases match TRBD1. V lost 3 bases and J lost 4; bases outside the gene matches: 11. The CDR3 has 17 residues. Germline lookup yields CDR1 LGHNA and CDR2 YSLEER. The CDR3 region is CASSHGPDRVVTGELFF. CDR3 in DNA: TGCGCCAGCAGCCATGGCCCTGACAGGGTTGTCACCGGGGAGCTGTTTTTT.

The chain has TRBV20-1 and TRBJ2-5; 8 bases fit TRBD2. The CDR3 length is 16 residues. V lost 4 bases, J lost 0 bases, and 10 bases stayed unmatched. Per the germline V gene, CDR1 is DFQATT and CDR2 is SNEGSKA (reference sequence). DNA of the CDR3: TGCAGTGCTACACCCCTCCAGCGGGAGTACCAAGAGACCCAGTACTTC. Translation gives CSATPLQREYQETQYF.

The chain carries TRBV7-8 and TRBJ2-1; 9 bases fit TRBD1. The CDR3 covers 15 residues. Germline V gene lookup returns CDR1 SGHVS and CDR2 FQNEAQ. V gave up 5 bases and J gave up 6 bases; unmatched junction bases: 8. The CDR3 spells CASSTGTGLGNEQFF. The CDR3 nucleotides are TGTGCCAGCAGCACCGGGACAGGGTTGGGCAATGAGCAGTTCTTC.

V gene TRBV20-1 combines with J gene TRBJ2-7; D might be TRBD2 (5 bases). Germline lookup yields CDR1 DFQATT and CDR2 SNEGSKA (reference sequence). The V and J ends lost 3 bases and 2 bases respectively, with 14 bases between them. This CDR3 region has 14 residues. CDR3 sequence: CSASRGAGPYEQYF. The CDR3 region has the DNA TGCAGTGCTAGTCGGGGAGCAGGTCCCTACGAGCAGTACTTC.

This clonotype has ten or more counts. This chain connects TRBV4-1 to TRBJ2-2; 7 nucleotides line up with TRBD2. This CDR3 is 17 amino acids long. With V trimmed by 1 base and J by 4 bases, 9 bases remained unmatched. Germline V CDR1 and CDR2: MGHRA, YSYEKL. CDR3 coding DNA: TGCGCCAGCAGCCAAGCCTACCTACGCGGGGGCACCGGGGAGCTGTTTTTT. Amino acids: CASSQAYLRGGTGELFF.

This clonotype showed up just once. The chain is built from TRBV2 and TRBJ2-7; 8 bases are shared with TRBD2. The CDR3 has 14 amino acids. Germline V gene sequence: CDR1 SNHLY, CDR2 FYNNEI. V lost 8 bases and J lost 1; bases outside the gene matches: 7. The CDR3 protein is CASVGSGRSYEQYF. In DNA form, the CDR3 reads TGTGCCAGCGTTGGCAGCGGGAGATCCTACGAGCAGTACTTC.

This clonotype was seen just once. In nucleotides, the CDR3 is TGTGCCACCAGCATCGGGCTAGCGGGTACCGGGGAGCTGTTTTTT. It encodes CATSIGLAGTGELFF. V gene TRBV15 combines with J gene TRBJ2-2; 8 positions match TRBD2. The CDR3 spans 15 residues. Trimming took 4 bases from V and 5 from J; bases not matched to a gene: 6. Looked up from germline, CDR1 is LNHNV and CDR2 is YYDKDF (reference sequence).

The rearrangement links TRBV20-1 to TRBJ2-7; D is perhaps TRBD2 (6 bases). The V gene's germline CDR1 is DFQATT and CDR2 SNEGSKA (reference sequence). This CDR3 has 12 residues. Trimming stripped 3 bases from V and 1 base from J, with 7 bases between. The CDR3 loop reads CSARGTSYEQYF. CDR3 DNA: TGCAGTGCTAGGGGGACTTCCTACGAGCAGTACTTC.

There are a few counts of this clonotype. Being one base from a much bigger clone, this may be a read error. The chain uses TRBV5-1 and TRBJ1-5, with D tentatively TRBD1 (6 bases). The assigned J gene may be wrong: the sequence end matches TRBJ2-3 better. The CDR3 contains 14 residues. Germline CDR1 reads SGHRS; CDR2 reads YFSETQ. The DNA of the CDR3 is TGCGCCAGCAGCACCACAGGGCTGGGTCAGCCCCAGTATTTT. This codes for CASSTTGLGQPQYF.

This clonotype was seen many times. V and J are TRBV4-1 and TRBJ1-2; D unclear. V lost 1 base and J 2 bases, leaving 5 bases between the germline ends. This CDR3 has 13 amino acids. Germline V CDR1 and CDR2: MGHRA, YSYEKL. CDR3 DNA sequence: TGCGCCAGCAGCCAAGCCCAGAACTATGGCTACACCTTC. This sequence encodes CASSQAQNYGYTF.

This chain links TRBV15 with TRBJ2-1, with D possibly being TRBD1 or TRBD2 (5 bases each). V gave up 4 bases and J gave up 13 bases, with 11 bases separating them. Per the germline V gene, CDR1 is LNHNV and CDR2 is YYDKDF (reference sequence). This CDR3 region has 11 residues. The DNA of the CDR3 is TGTGCCACCAGCACCGGACGGGACCAGTTCTTC. Translation gives CATSTGRDQFF.

V usage is TRBV7-8 and J usage is TRBJ2-1; 8 nucleotides agree with TRBD1. V was pared by 0 bases and J by 6 bases, with 13 bases of the junction left unmatched. CDR3 length: 18 amino acids. Germline CDR1 is SGHVS and CDR2 is FQNEAQ. The CDR3: CASSLATLGQGAGNEQFF. Written as DNA, the CDR3 is TGTGCCAGCAGCTTAGCGACGCTCGGGCAGGGGGCAGGCAATGAGCAGTTCTTC.

The CDR3 spells CSASEAGSTDTQYF. DNA of the CDR3: TGCAGTGCTAGTGAGGCGGGTAGCACAGATACGCAGTATTTT. The chain employs TRBV20-1 and TRBJ2-3, with a tentative D call TRBD2 (5 bases). CDR1 and CDR2 (germline): DFQATT, SNEGSKA (reference sequence). The V gene lost 3 bases and the J gene lost 0 bases, with 10 bases spanning the gap. The CDR3 has 14 amino acids.

This chain connects TRBV7-6 to TRBJ2-7; 8 bases match TRBD1. Trimming at V came to 3 bases and at J to 6 bases, leaving 7 bases not matched to a gene. The CDR3 covers 14 residues. In germline, CDR1 is SGHVS, CDR2 FNYEAQ. The CDR3 DNA reads TGTGCCAGCAGCTTCGGGACAGGCTGTTTCGAGCAGTACTTC. Its translation is CASSFGTGCFEQYF.

This clonotype came up many times. The V and J genes are TRBV9 and TRBJ1-5; D is unclear. The CDR3 runs 14 residues. Germline CDR1 SGDLS, CDR2 YYNGEE. Trimming left V 4 bases short and J 0 bases short, with 8 bases between. As DNA, the CDR3 is TGTGCCAGCAGCAGGTCCAATAGCAATCAGCCCCAGCATTTT. Its protein is CASSRSNSNQPQHF. The full variable domain, in which reference TRBV9 and TRBJ1-5 provide the parts outside the CDR3, is DSGVTQTPKHLITATGQRVTLRCSPRSGDLSVYWYQQSLDQGLQFLIQYYNGEERAKGNILERFSAQQFPDLHSELNLSSLELGDSALYFCASSRSNSNQPQHFGDGTRLSIL.

This sequence joins TRBV27 and TRBJ2-5; 14 nucleotides agree with TRBD2. This CDR3 has 14 residues. Per germline, CDR1 MNHEY and CDR2 SMNVEV (reference sequence). Germline trimming cut 6 bases from V and 7 bases from J; bases unmatched to any gene: 4. CDR3 sequence reads: CASSPGLAGVTQYF. The CDR3 DNA sequence: TGTGCCAGCAGCCCGGGACTAGCGGGAGTGACCCAGTACTTC.